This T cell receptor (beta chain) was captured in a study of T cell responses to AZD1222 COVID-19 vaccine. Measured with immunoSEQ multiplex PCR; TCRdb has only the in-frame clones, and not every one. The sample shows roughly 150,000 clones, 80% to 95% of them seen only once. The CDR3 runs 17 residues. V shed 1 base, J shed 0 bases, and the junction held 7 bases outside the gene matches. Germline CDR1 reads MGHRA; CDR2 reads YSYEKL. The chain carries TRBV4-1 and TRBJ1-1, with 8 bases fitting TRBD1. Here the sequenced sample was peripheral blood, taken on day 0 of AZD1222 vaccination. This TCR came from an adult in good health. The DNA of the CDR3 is TGCGCCAGCAGCCAAGGGCAGGACAGGGTGATGAACACTGAAGCTTTCTTT. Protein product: CASSQGQDRVMNTEAFF.